These 25 T cell receptor beta chains share one sample of origin, sequenced in a study of T cells after yellow fever vaccination. TCRdb analysed the 5' RACE reads with MiXCR anew, one entry per CDR3 protein. The table records roughly 310,000 distinct CDR3 sequences, approximately 9% of them present only once. The sequences come from PBMCs, collected on the day of the first yellow fever vaccination. The source is a man aged 18 to 35 who received the YFV17D yellow fever vaccine.

This clonotype has a count of ten or more. The V and J genes are TRBV7-2 and TRBJ2-3; D might be TRBD1 or TRBD2, each matching 5 bases. Between the trimmed V and J ends, which lost 5 bases and 5 bases, there was a span of 14 bases. Germline CDR1 reads SGHTA; CDR2 reads FQGNSA. The length of the CDR3 is 14 residues. The CDR3 bases are TGTGCCAGCAGCCCCGTCGGGGCAAAAGATACGCAGTATTTT. It specifies CASSPVGAKDTQYF. Filled out from reference TRBV7-2 and TRBJ2-3, the complete variable domain reads GAGVSQSPSNKVTEKGKDVELRCDPISGHTALYWYRQSLGQGLEFLIYFQGNSAPDKSGLPSDRFSAERTGGSVSTLTIQRTQQEDSAVYLCASSPVGAKDTQYFGPGTRLTVL.

This clonotype was observed a handful of times. V is TRBV5-1 and J is TRBJ2-5; no clear D gene. Deletions cut 5 bases from V and 3 bases from J, with 11 bases between. Per the germline V gene, CDR1 is SGHRS and CDR2 is YFSETQ. CDR3 length: 13 amino acids. Written as DNA, the CDR3 is TGCGCCAGCAGTCTTACGTCGAAAGAGACCCAGTACTTC. Amino acids: CASSLTSKETQYF.

This clonotype was observed at least ten times. The chain is built from TRBV28 and TRBJ1-5; D is perhaps TRBD1 (6 bases). Germline V gene sequence: CDR1 MDHEN, CDR2 SYDVKM. The CDR3 length is 15 residues. V dropped 5 bases and J dropped 0 bases, with 11 bases sitting between them. This CDR3 is CASSADSNSNQPQHF. CDR3 in DNA: TGTGCCAGCAGTGCGGACAGCAATAGCAATCAGCCCCAGCATTTT.

CDR3 bases: TGTGCCAGCAGCCAAGGTACCAAGGGGGTAAGCGGCTACACCTTC. Translated: CASSQGTKGVSGYTF. The chain recombines TRBV3-1 with TRBJ1-2; D is perhaps TRBD1 (6 bases). V was cut by 1 base and J by 8 bases, with 17 bases left in between. Germline CDR1 LGHDT, CDR2 YNNKEL (reference sequence). CDR3 length: 15 residues.

The chain has TRBV20-1 and TRBJ1-4, with D perhaps matching TRBD1 (5 bases). V was pared by 3 bases and J by 5 bases, with 13 bases between. The CDR3 spans 14 residues. Germline V gives CDR1 DFQATT, CDR2 SNEGSKA (reference sequence). The CDR3 protein is CSARGRRLNEKLFF. The CDR3 nucleotides read TGCAGTGCTAGGGGACGCAGGCTCAATGAAAAACTGTTTTTT.

The gene calls are TRBV12-3 or TRBV12-4 and TRBJ2-5, with 12 bases matching TRBD2. The length of the CDR3 is 16 residues. The V segment lost 4 bases and the J segment 4 bases; nucleotides outside the gene matches: 7. This chain's CDR3 is CASSSGTSGRAETQYF. CDR3 sequence (DNA): TGTGCCAGCAGTTCCGGGACTAGCGGGCGGGCAGAGACCCAGTACTTC.

This clonotype was picked up many times. The CDR3 sequence is CASSRLSTDTQYF. The CDR3 bases are TGTGCCAGCAGCCGACTAAGCACAGATACGCAGTATTTT. This rearrangement joins TRBV7-3 to TRBJ2-3; D might be TRBD2 (5 bases). The CDR3 runs to 13 residues. The V end lost 5 bases, the J end lost 0 bases, and 6 bases lay between the germline ends. Germline V gene lookup returns CDR1 SGHTA and CDR2 FQGTGA.

The chain couples TRBV5-4 to TRBJ1-1, with 9 bases aligning to TRBD1. Germline loops: CDR1 SGHNT, CDR2 YYREEE (reference sequence). This CDR3 comprises 15 residues. V trimming: 3 bases; J trimming: 4 bases; junction bases outside the gene matches: 7. The CDR3 DNA is TGTGCCAGCAGCTGGACAGGGGAAGGGCTCACTGAAGCTTTCTTT. As protein: CASSWTGEGLTEAFF. Full variable domain (outside the CDR3, taken from reference TRBV5-4 and TRBJ1-1): ETGVTQSPTHLIKTRGQQVTLRCSSQSGHNTVSWYQQALGQGPQFIFQYYREEENGRGNFPPRFSGLQFPNYSSELNVNALELDDSALYLCASSWTGEGLTEAFFGQGTRLTVV.

The CDR3 DNA is TGTGCCAGCAGTCCACTACAGTCCTACAATGAGCAGTTCTTC. It encodes CASSPLQSYNEQFF. The chain couples TRBV6-1 to TRBJ2-1; unclear D gene. This CDR3 has 14 residues. The V end was cut by 5 bases, the J end by 1 base, with 9 bases between. Germline loops: CDR1 MNHNS, CDR2 SASEGT.

As regards this clonotype: No conserved phenylalanine or tryptophan ends this CDR3, so it is likely a read error. This rearrangement joins TRBV18 to TRBJ2-1; D is unresolved. The germline gives CDR1 KGHSH, CDR2 LQKENI. The ends were cut back, 1 base at V and 0 bases at J, with 13 bases in the middle. The CDR3 length is 17 residues. CDR3 nucleotides: TGTGCCAGCTCACCACAGGTGGTCGCAAGCTCCTACAATGAGCAGTTCCTC. It translates to CASSPQVVASSYNEQFL.

V gene TRBV27 combines with J gene TRBJ1-2; tentative D call: TRBD1 (5 bases). V lost 8 bases, J lost 3 bases, and 13 bases lay in between. This CDR3 has 13 amino acids. The germline V gene has CDR1 MNHEY and CDR2 SMNVEV (reference sequence). The CDR3 loop reads CASAGTDYYGYTF. The CDR3 DNA follows: TGTGCCAGCGCCGGGACGGACTACTATGGCTACACCTTC.

This clonotype was picked up a small number of times. This chain joins TRBV5-4 and TRBJ2-7; perhaps TRBD1 as D (5 bases). This CDR3 has 14 residues. Germline CDR1 reads SGHNT; CDR2 reads YYREEE (reference sequence). The ends were cut back, 3 bases at V and 0 bases at J, with 10 bases in the middle. The CDR3 bases are TGTGCCAGCAGCTACCCAGACAGCTCCTACGAGCAGTACTTC. Amino acid sequence: CASSYPDSSYEQYF.

The chain couples TRBV4-1 to TRBJ2-4; D possibly corresponds to TRBD1 (6 bases). Per germline, CDR1 MGHRA and CDR2 YSYEKL. This CDR3 has 15 amino acids. V shed 5 bases and J shed 2 bases, with 13 bases lying between them. This CDR3 reads CASSRTGLPKNIQYF. The DNA of the CDR3 is TGCGCCAGCAGCAGAACAGGGCTCCCCAAAAACATTCAGTACTTC.

This clonotype was counted between two and nine times. The CDR3 bases are TGTGCCAGCAGCTCGGGACGGATCACAGATACGCAGTATTTT. This gives the protein CASSSGRITDTQYF. This chain joins TRBV7-3 and TRBJ2-3; D might be TRBD1 or TRBD2, each matching 5 bases. Germline loops: CDR1 SGHTA, CDR2 FQGTGA. The CDR3 contains 14 residues. V was cut by 4 bases and J by 2 bases, with 10 bases left in between.

The chain carries TRBV6-5 and TRBJ2-7, with D possibly called TRBD1 or TRBD2 (5 bases each). CDR1 is MNHEY and CDR2 is SVGAGI in the germline V gene. The V and J ends lost 5 bases and 5 bases respectively, with 19 bases between them. This CDR3 is 15 amino acids long. The CDR3 protein is CASSPTLDGGHEQYF. CDR3 bases: TGTGCCAGCAGTCCCACTTTGGATGGGGGACACGAGCAGTACTTC.

V gene TRBV25-1 combines with J gene TRBJ2-2; maybe TRBD2 (6 bases). Germline-derived CDR1 and CDR2 are MGHDK and SYGVNS. Trimming took 8 bases from V and 3 from J, leaving 10 bases between them. The CDR3 has 13 residues. The DNA for the CDR3 is TGTGCCAGCCGCGGGACCTACACCGGGGAGCTGTTTTTT. This codes for CASRGTYTGELFF. Full variable domain (rest looked up from reference TRBV25-1 and TRBJ2-2): EADIYQTPRYLVIGTGKKITLECSQTMGHDKMYWYQQDPGMELHLIHYSYGVNSTEKGDLSSESTVSRIRTEHFPLTLESARPSHTSQYLCASRGTYTGELFFGEGSRLTVL.

This rearrangement joins TRBV19 to TRBJ2-4, with TRBD1 as a possible D gene (5 bases). The CDR3 consists of 14 residues. Trimming took 6 bases from V and 0 from J, leaving 9 bases between them. CDR1 LNHDA and CDR2 SQIVND come from the germline V gene (reference sequence). CDR3 loop: CASSDSIAKNIQYF. CDR3 DNA sequence: TGTGCCAGTAGCGACAGTATAGCCAAAAACATTCAGTACTTC.

This clonotype was observed a handful of times. The genes are TRBV7-2 and TRBJ1-1; TRBD1 might be the D (5 bases). Germline V gene lookup returns CDR1 SGHTA and CDR2 FQGNSA. This CDR3 spans 14 amino acids. Trimming cost V 5 bases and J 4 bases, with 14 bases left between them. CDR3 residues: CASSAHGGGTEAFF. In DNA form, the CDR3 reads TGTGCCAGCAGCGCCCACGGGGGGGGCACTGAAGCTTTCTTT.

The chain joins TRBV6-1 to TRBJ1-1; D gene uncertain. There are 15 residues in the CDR3. In germline, CDR1 is MNHNS, CDR2 SASEGT. Trimming took 6 bases from V and 7 from J, leaving 21 bases between them. DNA for the CDR3: TGTGCCAGCAGACCTGGCCGGGCCCGGCTTAATGAAGCTTTCTTT. This encodes CASRPGRARLNEAFF.

This clonotype has a count of ten or more. V is TRBV30 and J is TRBJ1-2; D is uncertain. The CDR3 consists of 12 residues. The germline V and J ends were trimmed by 3 bases and 5 bases, with 10 bases remaining between them. The V gene's germline CDR1 is GTSNPN and CDR2 SVGIG (reference sequence). CDR3 residues: CAWSRQAYGYTF. In DNA, the CDR3 is TGTGCCTGGAGCAGGCAGGCATATGGCTACACCTTC.

The CDR3 nucleotides are TGTGCCAGCAGCCGGGGGTATTCTGAAAAACTGTTTTTT. It translates to CASSRGYSEKLFF. The rearrangement joins TRBV27 to TRBJ1-4; the D gene is possibly TRBD1 (5 bases). CDR3 length: 13 residues. The germline V and J ends were trimmed by 6 bases and 7 bases, with 12 bases remaining between them. The germline CDR1 and CDR2 sequences are MNHEY and SMNVEV (reference sequence).

This clonotype was counted between two and nine times. This chain joins TRBV5-1 and TRBJ1-4; TRBD1 matches 7 bases. V lost 4 bases to trimming and J lost 0 bases; unmatched junction nucleotides: 9. Germline-derived CDR1 and CDR2 are SGHRS and YFSETQ. The CDR3 sequence is 17 residues long. The chain's CDR3 is CASSPGQAFATNEKLFF. CDR3 nucleotide sequence: TGCGCCAGCAGCCCCGGACAGGCCTTTGCAACTAATGAAAAACTGTTTTTT.

This clonotype was counted a few times. The chain joins TRBV6-1 to TRBJ2-3; a weak D match, TRBD1 (6 bases). The CDR3 consists of 15 residues. CDR1 and CDR2 from the germline V gene are MNHNS and SASEGT. Trimming removed 6 bases at V and 2 bases at J, with 15 bases between. The CDR3 DNA is TGTGCCAGCAGCCAGAACCGGGACACCACAGATACGCAGTATTTT. Its translation is CASSQNRDTTDTQYF.

This clonotype occurred a few times. This chain links TRBV5-4 with TRBJ2-5; possibly TRBD1 for D (6 bases). The CDR3 runs to 14 residues. CDR1 and CDR2 from the germline V gene are SGHNT and YYREEE (reference sequence). V was pared by 1 base and J by 5 bases, with 12 bases between. The CDR3 DNA follows: TGTGCCAGCAGCTTGACAGGGTCGGAGGAGACCCAGTACTTC. Translation gives CASSLTGSEETQYF.

The chain carries TRBV5-4 and TRBJ2-5; TRBD1 matches 7 bases. With 4 bases clipped from V and 3 bases from J, the junction kept 3 bases outside the gene matches. The V gene's germline CDR1 is SGHNT and CDR2 YYREEE (reference sequence). This CDR3 region has 13 residues. The CDR3 loop is CASSQQGEETQYF. The CDR3 coding sequence is TGTGCCAGCAGCCAGCAGGGGGAAGAGACCCAGTACTTC.